The 2 T cell receptor beta chains reported below all come from one sample, sequenced in a study of blood T cell repertoires in COVID-19. Clones were read by immunoSEQ multiplex PCR, and TCRdb kept only the in-frame ones, dropping some. The sample carries some 100,000 clones, about 89% recorded once. Sequenced sample: peripheral blood. The receptor source for this set is a man between 50 and 59 years old with acute or convalescent COVID-19.

The chain joins TRBV10-3 to TRBJ2-5; 13 positions match TRBD2. Germline V gene data show CDR1 as ENHRY and CDR2 as SYGVKD. With 0 bases clipped from V and 5 bases from J, the junction kept 9 bases outside the gene matches. The CDR3 is 18 residues long. CDR3 DNA sequence: TGTGCCATCAGTGAGTCCCCCGGACTAGCGGGAGCCCGGGAGACCCAGTACTTC. This sequence encodes CAISESPGLAGARETQYF.

The chain recombines TRBV7-6 with TRBJ2-2; 12 positions agree with TRBD2. This CDR3 has 15 amino acids. Germline CDR1 is SGHVS and CDR2 is FNYEAQ. J was trimmed by 6 bases and V by 5 bases; bases with no gene match: 4. The CDR3: CASSHTSGRSGELFF. The CDR3 DNA sequence: TGTGCCAGCAGCCATACTAGCGGGAGGTCCGGGGAGCTGTTTTTT.